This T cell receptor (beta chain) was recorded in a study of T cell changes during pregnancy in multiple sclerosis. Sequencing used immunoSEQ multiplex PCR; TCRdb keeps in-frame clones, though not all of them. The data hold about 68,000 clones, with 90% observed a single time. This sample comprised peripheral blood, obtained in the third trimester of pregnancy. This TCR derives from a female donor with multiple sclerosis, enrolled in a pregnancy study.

In DNA form, the CDR3 reads TGTGCCAGCAGCCAAAAGAACAGGGGTGCAACTAATGAAAAACTGTTTTTT. Translation: CASSQKNRGATNEKLFF. This sequence joins TRBV4-2 and TRBJ1-4, with 7 positions matching TRBD1. V dropped 2 bases and J dropped 0; count of bases not matched to a gene: 6. This CDR3 region has 17 residues. CDR1 LGHNA and CDR2 YNFKEQ come from the germline V gene.